Below, one TCR beta chain is given with its context. The data were obtained in a study of blood T cell repertoires in COVID-19. The wider study: In each case, the material was cDNA or gDNA derived from T cells, B-cell-depleted T cells, or PBMCs.

Repertoires were generated with immunoSEQ multiplex PCR, while TCRdb's copy carries only in-frame clones and drops some. This table holds 150,000 to 200,000 clones, approximately 86% found once. V was clipped by 5 bases and J by 0 bases, with 14 bases between them. This CDR3 is built from 16 residues. Germline V CDR1 and CDR2: MDHEN, SYDVKM. The TCR originated in a man in his 60s with acute or convalescent COVID-19. The genes are TRBV28 and TRBJ1-5; D gene ambiguous. Sequenced input: peripheral blood. The chain's CDR3 is CASSPIQSDSNQPQHF. Here the CDR3 DNA reads TGTGCCAGCAGTCCCATACAGTCGGATAGCAATCAGCCCCAGCATTTT.